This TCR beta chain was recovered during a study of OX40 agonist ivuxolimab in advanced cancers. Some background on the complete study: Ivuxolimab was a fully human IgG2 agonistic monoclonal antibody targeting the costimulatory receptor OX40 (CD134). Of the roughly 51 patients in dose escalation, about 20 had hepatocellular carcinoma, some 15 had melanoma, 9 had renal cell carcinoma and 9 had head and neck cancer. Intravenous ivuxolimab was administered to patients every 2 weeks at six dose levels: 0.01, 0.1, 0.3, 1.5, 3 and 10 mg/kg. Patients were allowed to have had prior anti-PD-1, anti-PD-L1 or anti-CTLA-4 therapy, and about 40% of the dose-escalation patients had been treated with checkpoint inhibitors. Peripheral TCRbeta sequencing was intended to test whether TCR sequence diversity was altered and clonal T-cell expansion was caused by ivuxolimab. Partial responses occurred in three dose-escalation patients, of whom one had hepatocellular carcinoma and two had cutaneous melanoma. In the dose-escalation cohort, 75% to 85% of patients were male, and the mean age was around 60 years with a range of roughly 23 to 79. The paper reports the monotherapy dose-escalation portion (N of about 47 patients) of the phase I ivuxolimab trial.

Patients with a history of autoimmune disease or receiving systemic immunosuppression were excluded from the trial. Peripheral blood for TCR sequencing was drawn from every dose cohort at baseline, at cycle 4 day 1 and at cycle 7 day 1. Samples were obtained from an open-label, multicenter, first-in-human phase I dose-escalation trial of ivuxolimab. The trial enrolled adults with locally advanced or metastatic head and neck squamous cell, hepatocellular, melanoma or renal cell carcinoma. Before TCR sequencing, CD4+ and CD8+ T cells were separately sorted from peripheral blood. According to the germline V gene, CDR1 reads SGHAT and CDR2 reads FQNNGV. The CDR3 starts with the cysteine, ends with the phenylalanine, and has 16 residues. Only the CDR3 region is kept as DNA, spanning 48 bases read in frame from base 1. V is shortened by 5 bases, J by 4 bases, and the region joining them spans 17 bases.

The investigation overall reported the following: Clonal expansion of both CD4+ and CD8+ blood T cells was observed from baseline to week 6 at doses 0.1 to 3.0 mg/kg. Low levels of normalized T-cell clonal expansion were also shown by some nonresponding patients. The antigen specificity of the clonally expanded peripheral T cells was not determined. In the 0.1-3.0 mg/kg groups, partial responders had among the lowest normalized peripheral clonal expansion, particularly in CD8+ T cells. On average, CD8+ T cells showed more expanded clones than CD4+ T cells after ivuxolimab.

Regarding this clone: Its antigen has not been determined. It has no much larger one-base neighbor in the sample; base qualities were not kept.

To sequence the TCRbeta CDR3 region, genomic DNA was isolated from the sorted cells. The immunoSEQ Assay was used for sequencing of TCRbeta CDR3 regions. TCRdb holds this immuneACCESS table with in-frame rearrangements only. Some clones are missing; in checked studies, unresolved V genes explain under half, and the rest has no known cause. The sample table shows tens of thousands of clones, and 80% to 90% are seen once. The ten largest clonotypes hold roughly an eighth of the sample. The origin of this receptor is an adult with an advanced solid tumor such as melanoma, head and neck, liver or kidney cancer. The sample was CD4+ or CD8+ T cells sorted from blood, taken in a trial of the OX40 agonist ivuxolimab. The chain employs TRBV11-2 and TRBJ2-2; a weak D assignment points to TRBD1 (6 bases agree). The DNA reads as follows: TGTGCCAGCAGCCACCCGGCAGGGGTTACCACCGGGGAGCTGTTTTTT. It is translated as CASSHPAGVTTGELFF. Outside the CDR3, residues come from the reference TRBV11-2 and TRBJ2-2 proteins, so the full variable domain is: EAGVAQSPRYKIIEKRQSVAFWCNPISGHATLYWYQQILGQGPKLLIQFQNNGVVDDSQLPKDRFSAERLKGVDSTLKIQPAKLEDSAVYLCASSHPAGVTTGELFFGEGSRLTVL.